A single sample is the source of the 3 T cell receptor beta chains below, sequenced in a study of CXCR3-negative and CXCR3-positive naive CD8 T cells (dated by TCRdb to between 2018 and 2021). The investigation overall reported the following: TRB CDR3s from CXCR3-positive naive cells showed higher hydrophobicity (lower Kidera factor 4), lower energy, and higher strength and volume indices than CXCR3-negative naive cells.

No antigen has been assigned to these receptors. The sample was run on a NextSeq 550. The Human TCR Profiling Kit (MiLaboratory) was used to prepare UMI-labeled 5' RACE TRB cDNA libraries. TCRdb reprocessed the sequencing reads and holds a single record per CDR3 protein sequence, with no DNA. The table for this sample records about 130,000 distinct CDR3 sequences. Under 0.75% of the sample is held by the ten biggest clonotypes. Sample: naive CXCR3+ CD8+ T cells from blood. Sample cell subset or site, as interpreted from the label and publication: CD45RO-CCR7+CD27+CD95- naive CD8+ T cells expressing CXCR3 (TNR3+). All receptors derive from a human donor in good health. Some clones in this sample may be carry-over from other donors' samples.

The genes are TRBV29-1 and TRBJ2-1; with no DNA, the TCRdb D assignment of TRBD1 cannot be verified. This CDR3 comprises 12 residues. Germline V gene lookup returns CDR1 SQVTM and CDR2 ANQGSEA. CDR3 loop: CSARDSSNGQFF.

This chain links TRBV28 with TRBJ1-4; the TCRdb call, TRBD1, lacks DNA for checking. There are 20 residues in the CDR3. Germline values: CDR1 MDHEN, CDR2 SYDVKM. CDR3 sequence reads: CASSSPTGFLSSTTNEKLFF.

CDR3 sequence: CASRDRSSYNEQFF. V usage is TRBV19 and J usage is TRBJ2-1. The CDR3 loop spans 14 amino acids. CDR1 and CDR2 (germline): LNHDA, SQIVND (reference sequence). The complete variable domain, with remaining parts taken from reference TRBV19 and TRBJ2-1, reads DGGITQSPKYLFRKEGQNVTLSCEQNLNHDAMYWYRQDPGQGLRLIYYSQIVNDFQKGDIAEGYSVSREKKESFPLTVTSAQKNPTAFYLCASRDRSSYNEQFFGPGTRLTVL.